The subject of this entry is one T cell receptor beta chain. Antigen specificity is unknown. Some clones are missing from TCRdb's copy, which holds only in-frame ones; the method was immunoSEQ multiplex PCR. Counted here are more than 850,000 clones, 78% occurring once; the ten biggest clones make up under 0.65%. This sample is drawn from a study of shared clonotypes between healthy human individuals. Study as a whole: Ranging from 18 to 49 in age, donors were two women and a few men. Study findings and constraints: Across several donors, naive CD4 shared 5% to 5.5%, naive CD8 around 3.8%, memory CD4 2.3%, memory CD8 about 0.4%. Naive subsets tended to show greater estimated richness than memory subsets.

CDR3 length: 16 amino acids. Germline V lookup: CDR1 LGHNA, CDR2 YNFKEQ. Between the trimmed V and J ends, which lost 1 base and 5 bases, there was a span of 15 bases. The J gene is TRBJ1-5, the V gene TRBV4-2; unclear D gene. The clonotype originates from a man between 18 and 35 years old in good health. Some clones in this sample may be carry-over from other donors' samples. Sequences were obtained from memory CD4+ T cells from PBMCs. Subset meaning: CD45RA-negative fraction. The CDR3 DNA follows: TGTGCCAGCAGCCAAGGTGGTACAGCAAAAGATCAGCCCCAGCATTTT. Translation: CASSQGGTAKDQPQHF.